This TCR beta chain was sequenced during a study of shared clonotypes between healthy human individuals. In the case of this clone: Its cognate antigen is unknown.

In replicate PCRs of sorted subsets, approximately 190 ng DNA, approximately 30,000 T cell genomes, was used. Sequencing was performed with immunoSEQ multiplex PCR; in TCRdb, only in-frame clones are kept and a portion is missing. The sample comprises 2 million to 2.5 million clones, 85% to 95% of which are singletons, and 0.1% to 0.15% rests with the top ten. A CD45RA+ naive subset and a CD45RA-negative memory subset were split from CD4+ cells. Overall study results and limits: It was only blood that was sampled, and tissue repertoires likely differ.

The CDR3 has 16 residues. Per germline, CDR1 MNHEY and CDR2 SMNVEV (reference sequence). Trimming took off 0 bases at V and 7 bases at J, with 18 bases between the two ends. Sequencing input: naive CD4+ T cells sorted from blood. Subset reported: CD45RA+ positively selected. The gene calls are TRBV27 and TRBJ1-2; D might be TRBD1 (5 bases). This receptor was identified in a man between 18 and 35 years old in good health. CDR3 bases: TGTGCCAGCAGTTTATCGTGGGACCGCGGGATTGGTGGCTACACCTTC. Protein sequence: CASSLSWDRGIGGYTF.